This T cell receptor beta chain is drawn from a study of T cell responses to AZD1222 COVID-19 vaccine. Study details: Researchers grouped second doses given at about 4 or about 12 weeks into one pool.

Turning to this clone: Antigen specificity is unknown.

TCRdb's table, derived via immunoSEQ multiplex PCR, lists solely in-frame clones and lacks some. The sample carries 130,000 to 150,000 clones, about 90% recorded once. CDR3 size: 14 residues. Trimming cost V 7 bases and J 2 bases, with 12 bases left between them. The germline V gene encodes CDR1 MNHEY and CDR2 SVGAGI. The study, taken as a whole, reports: Reports say nearly half of spike-specific TCRs go after unmutated variant regions. Spike-specific TCR depth and breadth grew after two AZD1222 doses. Most donors were white British and more were female, and clonal diversity was possibly underestimated.

The TCR was taken from an adult in good health. The sample consisted of peripheral blood, taken on day 0 of AZD1222 vaccination. The rearrangement links TRBV6-5 to TRBJ2-4, with D unclear. DNA of the CDR3: TGTGCCAGCATTAGCTTAGAACCCAAAAACATTCAGTACTTC. Translated, it gives CASISLEPKNIQYF.